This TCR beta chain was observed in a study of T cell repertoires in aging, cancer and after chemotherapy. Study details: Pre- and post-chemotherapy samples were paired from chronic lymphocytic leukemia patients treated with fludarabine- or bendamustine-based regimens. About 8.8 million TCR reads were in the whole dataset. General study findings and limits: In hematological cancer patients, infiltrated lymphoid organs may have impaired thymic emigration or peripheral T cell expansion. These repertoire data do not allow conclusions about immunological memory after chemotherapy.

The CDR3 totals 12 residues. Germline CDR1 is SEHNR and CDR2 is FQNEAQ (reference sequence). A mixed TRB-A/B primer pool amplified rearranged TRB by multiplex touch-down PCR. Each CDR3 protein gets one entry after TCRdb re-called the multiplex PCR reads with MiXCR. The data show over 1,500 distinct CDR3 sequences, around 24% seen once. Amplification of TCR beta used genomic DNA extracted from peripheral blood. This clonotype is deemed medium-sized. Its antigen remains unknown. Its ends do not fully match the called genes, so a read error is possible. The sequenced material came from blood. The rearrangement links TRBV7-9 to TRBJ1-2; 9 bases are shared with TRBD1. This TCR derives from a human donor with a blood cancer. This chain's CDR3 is CSYGTGTYGYTF. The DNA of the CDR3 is TGCTCATACGGGACAGGGACCTATGGCTACACCTTC.